The clone carrying this TCR beta chain came up a few times. The sample belongs to a study of blood T cells in healthy people across ages. With 6 bases removed from V and 3 bases from J, the gap between germline ends came to 11 bases. The germline gives CDR1 ENHRY, CDR2 SYGVKD. The CDR3 loop spans 13 amino acids. Using a J-beta primer mix together with a sample-barcoded 5' primer, a second PCR was run for about 7 to 12 cycles. MiXCR was run by TCRdb on the 5' RACE reads, yielding one entry per CDR3 protein. This sample has about 640,000 distinct CDR3 sequences, with around three fifths found just once.

The J gene is TRBJ1-2, the V gene TRBV10-3, with D possibly matching TRBD1 (5 bases). The sequence derives from a man aged 55-75 years in good health. Sequenced input: blood. The CDR3: CAIRGDSDYGYTF. DNA for the CDR3: TGTGCCATCAGAGGGGACTCTGACTATGGCTACACCTTC.